This T cell receptor beta chain was recorded in a study of T-cell memory formation after mild COVID-19. Study results and limitations: Second-wave clones reaching peak frequency on day 37 lacked confirmed SARS-CoV-2 specificity. Pre-infection memory harbored some responding clones, suggesting cross-reactive memory joined.

TCRdb recomputed calls from the 5' RACE reads with MiXCR, one row per CDR3 protein. The sample consists of roughly 410,000 distinct CDR3 sequences, approximately 24% of them appearing once. This clonotype came up many times. Its cognate antigen is unknown. This CDR3 has 18 residues. V shed 0 bases, J shed 8 bases, and the junction held 14 bases outside the gene matches. Per germline, CDR1 DFQATT and CDR2 SNEGSKA (reference sequence). Sequencing input: PBMCs or a T cell subset sorted from them (not recorded which). The clonotype originates from an adult woman who had mild COVID-19 (a few samples of this study predate the infection). Cell type and time point are not known. The rearrangement uses TRBV20-1 and TRBJ2-1; TRBD2 aligns across 12 bases. CDR3 DNA: TGCAGTGCTAGAGATACCGCTAGCGGGGGGGCCGATTGGTATGAGCAGTTCTTC. Protein: CSARDTASGGADWYEQFF.